What follows are 13 T cell receptor beta chains derived from one specimen sequenced in a study of blood T cells in healthy people across ages. Primed by a sample-barcoded 5' primer and a J-beta primer mix, a second PCR proceeded for roughly 6 to 12 cycles. TCRdb reanalysed the 5' RACE reads using MiXCR and keeps one entry per CDR3 protein. The sample contains about 810,000 distinct CDR3 sequences, roughly 40% of which appear only once. The sample taken for sequencing was blood. The receptors shown here come from a man between 18 and 35 years old in good health.

This clonotype was counted many times. The chain couples TRBV12-3 or TRBV12-4 to TRBJ1-6; a weak D match, TRBD1 (6 bases). The CDR3 spans 14 residues. The V and J ends lost 6 bases and 7 bases respectively, with 13 bases between them. The CDR3 nucleotides are TGTGCCAGCAGCCCCGTGGGGGGCAATTCACCCCTCCACTTT. Translated: CASSPVGGNSPLHF.

The chain recombines TRBV20-1 with TRBJ2-5; D perhaps matches TRBD2 (6 bases). V lost 6 bases and J lost 1, with 12 bases in between. The CDR3 covers 13 residues. CDR1 and CDR2 from the germline V gene are DFQATT and SNEGSKA (reference sequence). The CDR3 DNA reads TGCAGTGCCTGGACTAACCCCCAAGAGACCCAGTACTTC. It yields the protein CSAWTNPQETQYF.

The chain carries TRBV5-1 and TRBJ2-2, with TRBD1 identical over 9 bases. CDR1 and CDR2 (germline): SGHRS, YFSETQ. This CDR3 region has 15 residues. The trim removed 3 bases at V and 1 base at J, leaving 1 base unmatched. The CDR3 loop reads CASSWTGVNTGELFF. CDR3 sequence (DNA): TGCGCCAGCAGCTGGACAGGGGTGAACACCGGGGAGCTGTTTTTT.

With regard to this clonotype: Germline is not matched at one junction end, which may reflect a read error. The chain couples TRBV29-1 to TRBJ2-3; TRBD1 matches at 7 bases. CDR1 is SQVTM and CDR2 is ANQGSEA in the germline V gene. CDR3 length equals 14 residues. In nucleotides, the CDR3 is TGCAGCGTTGTAGAGGGGGCGAGCACAGGTACGCAGTATTTT. The encoded protein is CSVVEGASTGTQYF.

The chain combines TRBV30 with TRBJ2-7, with no clear D. Germline CDR1 and CDR2: GTSNPN and SVGIG (reference sequence). This CDR3 is 12 amino acids long. V was pared by 0 bases and J by 3 bases, with 6 bases between. The CDR3 region has the DNA TGTGCCTGGAGTGTGGTAGACTACGAGCAGTACTTC. It is translated as CAWSVVDYEQYF.

Points on this clonotype: One end of the junction fails to match germline, which may point to a read error. V and J are TRBV24-1 and TRBJ1-1; D remains unclear. The CDR3 is made up of 15 amino acids. CDR1 KGHDR and CDR2 SFDVKD come from the germline V gene. CDR3 nucleotide sequence: TGTGCCACCAGTGACCTGGGTCGGATAGTCACTGTAGCTTTCTTT. Protein product: CATSDLGRIVTVAFF.

This clonotype has a handful of counts. This chain uses TRBV7-9 with TRBJ1-5; the match to TRBD1 covers 9 bases. This CDR3 contains 15 residues. Per the germline V gene, CDR1 is SEHNR and CDR2 is FQNEAQ (reference sequence). V was clipped by 5 bases and J by 7 bases; unmatched bases: 9. The CDR3 region is CASSPSGTGNQPQHF. CDR3 DNA sequence: TGTGCCAGCAGCCCTTCCGGGACAGGGAACCAGCCCCAGCATTTT.

This clonotype was detected a few times. V is TRBV4-2 and J is TRBJ2-5; the match to TRBD1 covers 8 bases. The CDR3 runs to 16 residues. Germline-derived CDR1 and CDR2 are LGHNA and YNFKEQ. V shed 5 bases, J shed 2 bases, and the junction held 10 bases outside the gene matches. The CDR3 sequence is CASSFGQGNSQETQYF. The CDR3 bases are TGTGCCAGCAGCTTTGGACAGGGCAACTCACAAGAGACCCAGTACTTC.

Ten or more counts support this clonotype. The chain couples TRBV6-6 to TRBJ2-6; D is unresolved. This CDR3 is built from 14 residues. The germline gives CDR1 MNHNY, CDR2 SVGAGI (reference sequence). Trimming pared 6 bases from V and 0 bases from J, leaving 6 bases between. CDR3 residues: CASSAYSGANVLTF. CDR3 coding DNA: TGTGCCAGCAGCGCCTACTCTGGGGCCAACGTCCTGACTTTC.

In the case of this clonotype: Compared with germline, one end of the junction differs, possibly owing to a read error. This sequence joins TRBV5-1 and TRBJ2-3, with D perhaps matching TRBD1 or TRBD2 (5 bases each). This CDR3 is built from 16 residues. CDR1 SGHRS and CDR2 YFSETQ come from the germline V gene. The CDR3 region is CASSPGTSDNTETQYF. The CDR3 DNA reads as TGCGCCAGCAGCCCGGGGACGAGCGATAACACAGAGACGCAGTATTTT. Full variable domain (missing parts from reference TRBV5-1 and TRBJ2-3): KAGVTQTPRYLIKTRGQQVTLSCSPISGHRSVSWYQQTPGQGLQFLFEYFSETQRNKGNFPGRFSGRQFSNSRSEMNVSTLELGDSALYLCASSPGTSDNTETQYFGPGTRLTVL.

Concerning this clonotype itself: A read error may explain this, as a much larger clone is one base away. The chain employs TRBV12-3 or TRBV12-4 and TRBJ2-5, with 10 bases fitting TRBD2. The length of the CDR3 is 14 residues. V dropped 3 bases and J dropped 5; count of bases not matched to a gene: 3. The CDR3 bases are TGTGCCAGCAGTTTTGCGACTAGCGGGGAGACCCAGTACTTC. The encoded protein is CASSFATSGETQYF.

Only a few counts were recorded for this clonotype. The rearrangement joins TRBV20-1 to TRBJ1-1, with D unresolved. Trimming took 6 bases from V and 0 from J, leaving 14 bases between them. The CDR3 consists of 14 residues. Germline V gene data show CDR1 as DFQATT and CDR2 as SNEGSKA (reference sequence). The CDR3: CSAPLRALNTEAFF. The CDR3 DNA sequence: TGCAGTGCACCGCTGAGGGCTTTGAACACTGAAGCTTTCTTT.

This clonotype was counted at least ten times. The chain couples TRBV6-5 to TRBJ2-2; 7 positions match TRBD1. There are 14 residues in the CDR3. V lost 7 bases and J lost 4; bases outside the gene matches: 6. The germline V gene has CDR1 MNHEY and CDR2 SVGAGI. CDR3 in DNA: TGTGCCAGCAAGATACAGGGGATCACCGGGGAGCTGTTTTTT. This encodes CASKIQGITGELFF.